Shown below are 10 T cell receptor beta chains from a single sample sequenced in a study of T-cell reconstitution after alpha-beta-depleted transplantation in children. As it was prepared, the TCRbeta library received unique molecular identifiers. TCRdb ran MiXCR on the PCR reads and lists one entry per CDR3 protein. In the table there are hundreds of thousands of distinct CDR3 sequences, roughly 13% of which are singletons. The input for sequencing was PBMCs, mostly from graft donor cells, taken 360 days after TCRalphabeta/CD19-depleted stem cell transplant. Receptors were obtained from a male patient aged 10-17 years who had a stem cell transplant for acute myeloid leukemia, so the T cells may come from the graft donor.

CDR3 sequence reads: CASSLGWGAYEQYF. The CDR3 region has the DNA TGTGCCAGCAGCTTGGGCTGGGGGGCCTACGAGCAGTACTTC. V is TRBV5-8 and J is TRBJ2-7; D may be TRBD2 (6 bases). Germline CDR1 SGHTS, CDR2 YDEGEE. This CDR3 spans 14 amino acids. Trimming took 0 bases from V and 2 from J, leaving 9 bases between them.

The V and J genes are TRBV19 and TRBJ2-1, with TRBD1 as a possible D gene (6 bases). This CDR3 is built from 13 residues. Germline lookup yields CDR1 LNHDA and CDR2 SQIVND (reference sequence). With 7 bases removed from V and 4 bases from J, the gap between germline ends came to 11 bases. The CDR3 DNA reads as TGTGCCAGTACTTGGACAGTTTACAATGAGCAGTTCTTC. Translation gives CASTWTVYNEQFF.

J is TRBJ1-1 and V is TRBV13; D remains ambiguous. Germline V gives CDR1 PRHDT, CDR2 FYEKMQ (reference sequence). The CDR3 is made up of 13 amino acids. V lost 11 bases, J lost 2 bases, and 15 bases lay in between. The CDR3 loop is CAGRGRGNTEAFF. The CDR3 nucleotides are TGTGCCGGACGAGGGCGTGGTAACACTGAAGCTTTCTTT.

The DNA for the CDR3 is TGTGCCAGCAGCTTGGGACTAGCGGGAGGGCCCGTAGATACGCAGTATTTT. Protein: CASSLGLAGGPVDTQYF. The V call is TRBV5-6, the J call TRBJ2-3; 14 bases line up with TRBD2. Germline trimming cut 0 bases from V and 5 bases from J; bases unmatched to any gene: 5. The germline CDR1 and CDR2 sequences are SGHDT and YYEEEE. CDR3 length equals 17 residues.

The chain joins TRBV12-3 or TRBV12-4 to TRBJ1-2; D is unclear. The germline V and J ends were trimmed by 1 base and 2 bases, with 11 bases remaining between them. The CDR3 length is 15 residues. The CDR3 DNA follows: TGTGCCAGCAGTTTAGGCCCCGGGGTAAACTATGGCTACACCTTC. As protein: CASSLGPGVNYGYTF.

CDR3 region: CASSLSYYEKLFF. The CDR3 nucleotides read TGTGCCAGCAGTTTATCATACTACGAAAAACTGTTTTTT. The chain recombines TRBV27 with TRBJ1-4; D remains unclear. The V end lost 0 bases, the J end lost 8 bases, and 7 bases lay between the germline ends. This CDR3 spans 13 amino acids. Germline V CDR1 and CDR2: MNHEY, SMNVEV (reference sequence).

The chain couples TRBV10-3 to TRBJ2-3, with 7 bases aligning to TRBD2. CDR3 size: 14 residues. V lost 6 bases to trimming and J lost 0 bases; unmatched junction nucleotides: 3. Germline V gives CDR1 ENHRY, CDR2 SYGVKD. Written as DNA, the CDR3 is TGTGCCATCAGAGGACTAGGCAGCACAGATACGCAGTATTTT. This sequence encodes CAIRGLGSTDTQYF.

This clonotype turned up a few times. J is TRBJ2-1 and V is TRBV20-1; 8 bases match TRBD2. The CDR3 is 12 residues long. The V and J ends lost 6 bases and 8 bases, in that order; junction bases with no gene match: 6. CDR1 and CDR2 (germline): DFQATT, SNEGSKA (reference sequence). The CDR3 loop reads CSAETSVHEQFF. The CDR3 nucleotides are TGCAGTGCGGAGACTAGCGTTCATGAGCAGTTCTTC.

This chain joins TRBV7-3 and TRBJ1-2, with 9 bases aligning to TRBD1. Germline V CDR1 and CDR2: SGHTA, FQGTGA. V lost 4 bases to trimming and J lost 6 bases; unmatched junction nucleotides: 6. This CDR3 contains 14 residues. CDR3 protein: CASSSGTGIDGYTF. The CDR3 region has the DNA TGTGCCAGCAGCTCGGGGACAGGGATAGATGGCTACACCTTC.

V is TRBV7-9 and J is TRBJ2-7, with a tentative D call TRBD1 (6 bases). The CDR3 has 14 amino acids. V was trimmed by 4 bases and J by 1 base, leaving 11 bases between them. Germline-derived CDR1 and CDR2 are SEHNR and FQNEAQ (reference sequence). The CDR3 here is CASSSGTPSYEQYF. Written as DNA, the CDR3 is TGTGCCAGCAGCTCCGGGACACCTTCCTACGAGCAGTACTTC.